This entry concerns a single TCR beta chain. This sample was included in a study of blood T cells in healthy people across ages. CDR3 length: 13 amino acids. The germline V and J ends were trimmed by 7 bases and 3 bases, with 15 bases remaining between them. The germline V gene encodes CDR1 DFQATT and CDR2 SNEGSKA (reference sequence). Sample-barcoded 5' priming and a J-beta primer mix drove a second PCR of roughly 6 to 12 cycles. TCRdb used MiXCR to reprocess the 5' RACE reads, holding one entry per CDR3 protein. The sample yields 1 million or so distinct CDR3 sequences, 35% to 55% seen once. There were healthy Caucasian individuals from Russia, aged roughly 6 to 100, serving as donors.

The genes are TRBV20-1 and TRBJ2-5, with a possible D match to TRBD2 (6 bases). Sequencing input: blood. The sequence derives from an older woman in good health. The CDR3 is CSVFEGGKETQYF. The CDR3 bases are TGCAGTGTATTTGAGGGAGGAAAAGAGACCCAGTACTTC.